This TCR beta chain was sequenced during a study of CD8 T cells in ankylosing spondylitis. TCRdb reprocessed the 5' RACE reads via MiXCR and lists one record per CDR3 protein. The sample holds more than 300,000 distinct CDR3 sequences, around 10% seen once. This clonotype was found many times. CDR3 length: 13 residues. The ends were cut back, 0 bases at V and 4 bases at J, with 5 bases in the middle. Per germline, CDR1 SGHRS and CDR2 YFSETQ. The receptor was isolated from a female donor with ankylosing spondylitis or in good health (not recorded which). The chain has TRBV5-1 and TRBJ1-5; D is undetermined. Sequenced: blood, either unsorted or a sorted T cell fraction (not recorded which). The CDR3 reads CASSLDFNQPQHF. The CDR3 DNA is TGCGCCAGCAGCTTGGACTTTAATCAGCCCCAGCATTTT.